A selection of T cell receptor beta chains follows, all from one sample in a study of human versus mouse CDR3 diversity and MHC coevolution. Some clones are missing from TCRdb's copy, which holds only in-frame ones; the method was immunoSEQ multiplex PCR. The data show 60,000 to 95,000 clones, 80% to 95% seen once. Sample: naive CD4+ T cells from blood. The origin of the receptors is a person aged 30-69 years in good health. Each CDR3 is given with its conserved first and last residue. D genes are given only for firm matches. Rows give clone size only sometimes, using once, few, many, or a class for an expanded clone.

>.|TRBD2|TRBV11-1|TRBJ2-5
CASSLVRGGQETQYF
TGTGCCAGCAGCTTAGTGCGGGGGGGCCAAGAGACCCAGTACTTC
>.|.|TRBV25-1|TRBJ1-4
CASSETGSNEKLFF
TGTGCCAGCAGTGAGACAGGCTCTAATGAAAAACTGTTTTTT
>.|TRBD2|TRBV6-1|TRBJ2-1
CASSEEFAGLAAYNEQFF
TGTGCCAGCAGTGAAGAATTCGCAGGACTAGCTGCTTACAATGAGCAGTTCTTC
>.|.|TRBV29-1|TRBJ2-1
CSVEGAGHEQFF
TGCAGCGTTGAAGGGGCCGGCCATGAGCAGTTCTTC
>.|TRBD1|TRBV30|TRBJ1-1
CAWTGTGALGAFF
TGTGCTTGGACCGGGACAGGGGCATTAGGAGCTTTCTTT
>.|TRBD1|TRBV30|TRBJ2-2
CAWSRSGQGITGELFF
TGTGCCTGGAGTCGCTCGGGACAGGGAATTACCGGGGAGCTGTTTTTT
>.|.|TRBV27|TRBJ2-7
CASSLRRDSYEQYF
TGTGCCAGCAGTTTACGCAGGGATTCCTACGAGCAGTACTTC
>.|.|TRBV19|TRBJ1-2
CASSENSVSYGYTF
TGTGCCAGTAGTGAAAACAGTGTAAGCTATGGCTACACCTTC
>.|TRBD1|TRBV5-1|TRBJ1-6
CASSIEGALNSPLHF
TGCGCCAGCAGCATCGAGGGGGCCCTCAATTCACCCCTCCACTTT
>.|TRBD1|TRBV27|TRBJ2-6
CASSHKGQGVPTGANVLTF
TGTGCCAGCAGTCATAAGGGACAGGGGGTACCGACTGGGGCCAACGTCCTGACTTTC
>.|TRBD1|TRBV7-3|TRBJ1-2
CASSQLPRTGGNYGYTF
TGTGCCAGCAGCCAACTTCCAAGGACAGGGGGTAACTATGGCTACACCTTC
>.|TRBD1|TRBV11-2|TRBJ2-7
CASSWRTGGHEQYF
TGTGCCAGCAGCTGGAGGACAGGGGGCCACGAGCAGTACTTC
>.|TRBD1|TRBV5-1|TRBJ1-6
CASGPGQGGSPLHF
TGCGCCAGCGGCCCGGGACAGGGAGGTTCACCCCTCCACTTT
>.|TRBD2|TRBV7-6|TRBJ2-5
CASSLVGGLAAQETQYF
TGTGCCAGCAGCTTAGTTGGGGGACTAGCGGCTCAAGAGACCCAGTACTTC
>.|TRBD2|TRBV19|TRBJ2-2
CASSNQRGSFTGELFF
TGTGCCAGTAGTAACCAGCGGGGGTCTTTCACCGGGGAGCTGTTTTTT
>.|.|TRBV6-1|TRBJ2-1
CASSVGDSRYNEQFF
TGTGCCAGCAGTGTTGGAGACTCGAGATACAATGAGCAGTTCTTC
>.|.|TRBV28|TRBJ2-7
CASGDSYEQYF
TGTGCCAGCGGAGACAGCTACGAGCAGTACTTC
>.|.|TRBV29-1|TRBJ2-3
CSVVRGITDTQYF
TGCAGCGTTGTACGGGGGATCACAGATACGCAGTATTTT
>.|TRBD1|TRBV15|TRBJ2-3
CATSGDRENPTDTQYF
TGTGCCACCAGCGGCGACAGGGAAAACCCGACAGATACGCAGTATTTT
>.|TRBD1|TRBV11-2|TRBJ1-2
CASSKGTGGYYGYTF
TGTGCCAGCAGCAAAGGGACAGGGGGCTACTATGGCTACACCTTC
>.|TRBD2|TRBV18|TRBJ2-5
CASSPPSGGLQETQYF
TGTGCCAGCTCACCCCCTAGCGGGGGGCTACAAGAGACCCAGTACTTC
>.|TRBD1|TRBV5-1|TRBJ2-2
CASSSGTGAKNTGELFF
TGCGCCAGCAGCTCGGGGACAGGGGCGAAGAACACCGGGGAGCTGTTTTTT
>.|TRBD1|TRBV15|TRBJ2-3
CATSRDPSTTGESDTQYF
TGTGCCACCAGCAGAGATCCAAGCACGACAGGGGAATCGGATACGCAGTATTTT
>few|.|TRBV21-1|TRBJ2-7
CASSKATAGTEGLYEQYF
TGTGCCAGCAGCAAAGCAACGGCAGGCACTGAGGGACTCTACGAGCAGTACTTC
>.|TRBD2|TRBV6-1|TRBJ2-7
CASSDMPSGMASYEQYF
TGTGCCAGCAGTGATATGCCTAGCGGGATGGCATCCTACGAGCAGTACTTC
>.|.|TRBV19|TRBJ1-2
CASRTTGGAANYGYTF
TGTGCCAGTAGGACAACGGGGGGGGCCGCTAACTATGGCTACACCTTC
>.|TRBD1|TRBV7-2|TRBJ2-7
CASSPRTGGNYEQYF
TGTGCCAGCAGCCCCCGGACAGGTGGCAACTACGAGCAGTACTTC
>.|.|TRBV14|TRBJ2-7
CASSSLVPGNYEQYF
TGTGCCAGCAGTTCCCTCGTGCCAGGGAACTACGAGCAGTACTTC
>once|TRBD2|TRBV7-2|TRBJ2-7
CASSLGGTSASSYEQYF
TGTGCCAGCAGCTTAGGAGGGACTAGCGCGAGCTCCTACGAGCAGTACTTC
>.|.|TRBV6-1|TRBJ1-1
CASSPGYTNTEAFF
TGTGCCAGCAGTCCGGGATACACCAACACTGAAGCTTTCTTT